The text below deals with one T cell receptor beta chain. Its target is unknown. Tumor samples were taken before definitive surgery or chemotherapy. TCRdb keeps only in-frame clones here, not all; method: immunoSEQ multiplex PCR. The sample lists roughly 10,000 clones, 83% seen once, with about 6.4% in the top ten. This entry comes from a study of high-grade serous ovarian cancer treatment subgroups. For the study at large: Mean per sample: around 14,000 reads, 7,400 or so unique TCR beta rearrangements. Findings and caveats of the study: The analyses considered CDR3 and ignored CDR1 and CDR2. Different patients shared almost no repertoire; same-patient tumors shared about 0.11 to 0.85. Higher neoantigen levels went with greater TCR clonal relatedness.

The CDR3 has 15 residues. V was clipped by 8 bases and J by 5 bases; unmatched bases: 14. The germline CDR1 and CDR2 sequences are LNHDA and SQIVND (reference sequence). The sequenced sample consisted of tumor tissue. V is TRBV19 and J is TRBJ1-2; 7 bases are a match to TRBD1. The receptor's source is a human donor with high-grade serous ovarian cancer. In nucleotides, the CDR3 is TGTGCCAGTCACCGTACCGGGACAGAAACTTATGGCTACACCTTC. It encodes CASHRTGTETYGYTF.